These 27 T cell receptor beta chains share one sample of origin, sequenced in a study of T cells in Graves' hyperthyroidism and ophthalmopathy. Amplification targeted TCR beta CDR3 regions from RNA transcripts. Carried out on the TCR CDR3, a first-round RT-PCR used the HTBI primer set. MiXCR, run by TCRdb on the multiplex PCR reads, gives a single entry per CDR3 protein. The sample holds approximately 700,000 distinct CDR3 sequences, less than 45% seen once. The sample comprised peripheral blood or thyroid tissue (not recorded which). The receptors here all came from an adult man with Graves' disease, either hyperthyroidism or ophthalmopathy (not recorded which).

The chain couples TRBV7-9 to TRBJ1-2; TRBD1 might be the D (5 bases). The CDR3 sequence is 15 residues long. The V and J ends lost 3 bases and 3 bases respectively, with 14 bases between them. Germline CDR1 is SEHNR and CDR2 is FQNEAQ (reference sequence). The CDR3 coding sequence is TGTGCCAGCAGCTTGGACTCGGGGACTGACTATGGCTACACCTTC. Translation: CASSLDSGTDYGYTF.

Written as DNA, the CDR3 is TGCGCCAGCAGCTCCGCCGGCGGGGAGGCAGATACGCAGTATTTT. Amino acids: CASSSAGGEADTQYF. J is TRBJ2-3 and V is TRBV5-1; maybe TRBD2 (6 bases). This CDR3 is built from 15 residues. Trimming took 3 bases from V and 4 from J, leaving 15 bases between them. The germline V gene encodes CDR1 SGHRS and CDR2 YFSETQ.

This clonotype was recorded a few times. The chain is built from TRBV5-6 and TRBJ1-2; 11 bases align to TRBD1. The length of the CDR3 is 15 residues. Germline CDR1 reads SGHDT; CDR2 reads YYEEEE. V lost 1 base, J lost 7 bases, and 6 bases stayed unmatched. The CDR3 here is CASSLSGQGVSGYTF. The CDR3 DNA is TGTGCCAGCAGCTTGTCGGGACAGGGGGTCTCTGGCTACACCTTC.

The chain uses TRBV5-1 and TRBJ2-7; D is tentatively TRBD1 or TRBD2 (5 bases each). The V end lost 4 bases, the J end lost 2 bases, and 10 bases lay between the germline ends. This CDR3 contains 13 residues. CDR1 SGHRS and CDR2 YFSETQ come from the germline V gene. CDR3 region: CASSRGRPYEQYF. As DNA, the CDR3 is TGCGCCAGCAGCAGGGGACGGCCCTACGAGCAGTACTTC. Filled out from reference TRBV5-1 and TRBJ2-7, the complete variable domain reads KAGVTQTPRYLIKTRGQQVTLSCSPISGHRSVSWYQQTPGQGLQFLFEYFSETQRNKGNFPGRFSGRQFSNSRSEMNVSTLELGDSALYLCASSRGRPYEQYFGPGTRLTVT.

This clonotype has ten or more counts. The chain has TRBV2 and TRBJ1-4, with 8 nucleotides matching TRBD1. J was trimmed by 2 bases and V by 7 bases; bases with no gene match: 6. Germline V lookup: CDR1 SNHLY, CDR2 FYNNEI. This CDR3 is built from 15 residues. CDR3 residues: CASITTGGTNEKLFF. In DNA, the CDR3 is TGTGCCAGCATTACCACAGGGGGGACTAATGAAAAACTGTTTTTT.

This clonotype was seen at least ten times. The rearrangement uses TRBV20-1 and TRBJ1-2, with D possibly TRBD1 on 5 matching bases. V shed 3 bases and J shed 3 bases, with 11 bases lying between them. This CDR3 has 13 residues. Per the germline V gene, CDR1 is DFQATT and CDR2 is SNEGSKA (reference sequence). The DNA for the CDR3 is TGCAGTGCTAGGGTGGACATAGACTATGGCTACACCTTC. Translating it yields CSARVDIDYGYTF.

Comments on this clonotype: A much bigger clone sits one base away, suggesting this may be a read error. This chain links TRBV2 with TRBJ2-5; a possible D gene is TRBD2 (6 bases). The CDR3 is 14 residues long. The germline CDR1 and CDR2 sequences are SNHLY and FYNNEI. The chain's CDR3 is CAISEEGLQETQYF. DNA of the CDR3: TGTGCCATCAGTGAAGAGGGACTCCAAGAGACCCAGTACTTC.

This clonotype was found many times. The chain links TRBV11-3 to TRBJ2-7, with D uncertain. Trimming stripped 1 base from V and 6 bases from J, with 10 bases between. The CDR3 is 13 amino acids. Germline CDR1 SGHNT, CDR2 YENEEA. CDR3 sequence (DNA): TGTGCCAGCAGCTTAGGTTACCAATCCGAGCAGTACTTC. This codes for CASSLGYQSEQYF.

The rearrangement links TRBV20-1 to TRBJ1-1; possible D gene TRBD1, 6 bases. Germline loops: CDR1 DFQATT, CDR2 SNEGSKA (reference sequence). This CDR3 comprises 14 residues. Trimming removed 2 bases at V and 2 bases at J, with 12 bases between. The CDR3 sequence is CSARLLGGNTEAFF. DNA for the CDR3: TGCAGTGCTAGATTATTGGGGGGCAACACTGAAGCTTTCTTT.

The chain links TRBV10-3 to TRBJ2-5, with 8 nucleotides matching TRBD2. The CDR3 contains 13 residues. Germline V gene lookup returns CDR1 ENHRY and CDR2 SYGVKD. The ends lost 10 bases at V and 5 bases at J; junction bases unmatched: 9. The CDR3 sequence: CASRFVAGETQYF. CDR3 sequence (DNA): TGTGCCAGCAGATTCGTAGCGGGGGAGACCCAGTACTTC.

The chain carries TRBV19 and TRBJ1-1, with 7 positions matching TRBD1. Trimming at V came to 8 bases and at J to 1 base, leaving 7 bases not matched to a gene. The CDR3 runs 14 residues. The germline CDR1 and CDR2 sequences are LNHDA and SQIVND (reference sequence). CDR3: CASYSQGGNTEAFF. In nucleotides, the CDR3 is TGTGCCAGTTACTCCCAGGGGGGGAACACTGAAGCTTTCTTT.

The chain is built from TRBV7-9 and TRBJ2-7; TRBD2 matches at 11 bases. The germline V gene has CDR1 SEHNR and CDR2 FQNEAQ (reference sequence). The CDR3 extends over 15 amino acids. Trimming removed 6 bases from V and 4 bases from J; junction bases left unmatched: 8. CDR3 residues: CASRSTSGSAYEQYF. In DNA form, the CDR3 reads TGTGCCAGCAGGTCAACTAGCGGGAGCGCGTACGAGCAGTACTTC.

Many counts were recorded for this clonotype. The rearrangement uses TRBV9 and TRBJ1-1, with D perhaps TRBD1 (6 bases). Trimming removed 3 bases from V and 0 bases from J, with 9 bases in between. Germline V CDR1 and CDR2: SGDLS, YYNGEE. The CDR3 is 14 amino acids. The CDR3 sequence: CASSADRLNTEAFF. The CDR3 nucleotides read TGTGCCAGCAGCGCGGACAGACTGAACACTGAAGCTTTCTTT. The full variable domain, completed using reference TRBV9 and TRBJ1-1, is DSGVTQTPKHLITATGQRVTLRCSPRSGDLSVYWYQQSLDQGLQFLIQYYNGEERAKGNILERFSAQQFPDLHSELNLSSLELGDSALYFCASSADRLNTEAFFGQGTRLTVV.

This clonotype was detected a few times. This chain uses TRBV15 with TRBJ2-7; TRBD1 is a possible D gene (6 bases). With 0 bases removed from V and 2 bases from J, the gap between germline ends came to 20 bases. This CDR3 has 18 amino acids. The germline V gene has CDR1 LNHNV and CDR2 YYDKDF (reference sequence). The CDR3 here is CATSRDLLFDGGPYEQYF. CDR3 nucleotide sequence: TGTGCCACCAGCAGAGATCTTCTATTTGATGGGGGCCCCTACGAGCAGTACTTC.

Concerning this clonotype: At one boundary the junction diverges from the germline segment, which might be a read error. The gene calls are TRBV11-2 and TRBJ1-2; 8 bases are a match to TRBD1. Germline V CDR1 and CDR2: SGHAT, FQNNGV. The CDR3 runs 14 residues. The CDR3 spells CASSFPGQEYGYTF. The CDR3 nucleotides are TGTGCGAGCAGCTTCCCGGGACAGGAATATGGCTACACCTTC.

The chain joins TRBV2 to TRBJ2-6, with TRBD1 as a possible D gene (7 bases). The length of the CDR3 is 16 residues. V was trimmed by 6 bases and J by 0 bases, leaving 12 bases between them. Germline-derived CDR1 and CDR2 are SNHLY and FYNNEI. CDR3 in amino acids: CASSTQGGSGANVLTF. The DNA for the CDR3 is TGTGCCAGCAGCACGCAGGGGGGCTCTGGGGCCAACGTCCTGACTTTC. The entire variable domain, with the rest obtained from reference TRBV2 and TRBJ2-6, is as follows: EPEVTQTPSHQVTQMGQEVILRCVPISNHLYFYWYRQILGQKVEFLVSFYNNEISEKSEIFDDQFSVERPDGSNFTLKIRSTKLEDSAMYFCASSTQGGSGANVLTFGAGSRLTVL.

This chain links TRBV5-6 with TRBJ1-6; the D gene is possibly TRBD1 (6 bases). This CDR3 comprises 15 residues. The germline V gene encodes CDR1 SGHDT and CDR2 YYEEEE. V was shortened by 3 bases and J by 8 bases, with 15 bases between the two germline ends. CDR3 sequence reads: CASSSRAPGDSPLHF. The DNA for the CDR3 is TGTGCCAGCAGCTCTCGGGCCCCAGGGGATTCACCCCTCCACTTT.

This chain joins TRBV7-3 and TRBJ2-7; perhaps D is TRBD1 or TRBD2 (5 bases each). The CDR3 covers 13 residues. Germline V gives CDR1 SGHTA, CDR2 FQGTGA. V lost 10 bases and J 1 base, leaving 14 bases between the germline ends. The CDR3 loop reads CAISPGTSYEQYF. The CDR3 DNA reads as TGTGCCATCAGTCCCGGGACGTCCTACGAGCAGTACTTC.

V and J are TRBV29-1 and TRBJ1-4, with D perhaps matching TRBD1 (5 bases). Trimming removed 8 bases from V and 3 bases from J, with 10 bases in between. CDR3 size: 12 residues. Germline V lookup: CDR1 SQVTM, CDR2 ANQGSEA. The CDR3 protein is CSIWDPNEKLFF. The CDR3 DNA reads as TGCAGCATTTGGGACCCTAATGAAAAACTGTTTTTT. The full variable domain, rest sourced from reference TRBV29-1 and TRBJ1-4, is SAVISQKPSRDICQRGTSLTIQCQVDSQVTMMFWYRQQPGQSLTLIATANQGSEATYESGFVIDKFPISRPNLTFSTLTVSNMSPEDSSIYLCSIWDPNEKLFFGSGTQLSVL.

This clonotype occurred once. Possible read error: a much larger clone is one base away. The rearrangement uses TRBV9 and TRBJ2-7, with D perhaps TRBD1 (5 bases). Germline V gene sequence: CDR1 SGDLS, CDR2 YYNGEE. The CDR3 length is 13 residues. CDR3 sequence reads: CASSGDSPYERYF. CDR3 in DNA: TGTGCCAGCAGCGGAGACAGCCCCTACGAGCGGTACTTC.

This clonotype was found many times. The chain uses TRBV29-1 and TRBJ1-2, with 8 bases matching TRBD1. The germline CDR1 and CDR2 sequences are SQVTM and ANQGSEA. CDR3 length: 11 residues. J was trimmed by 8 bases and V by 7 bases; bases with no gene match: 6. DNA of the CDR3: TGCAGCGCCGACAGGGGTACCGGCTACACCTTC. Its translation is CSADRGTGYTF.

Note on this clonotype: Relative to the germline gene, one junction end is altered; a read error may explain this. The J gene is TRBJ1-6, the V gene TRBV10-3; D unresolved. The CDR3 is 15 residues long. Germline V gene lookup returns CDR1 ENHRY and CDR2 SYGVKD. This CDR3 reads CASSVTTGSESPLHF. For the CDR3, the DNA is TGTGCCAGCAGTGTCACAACGGGGTCGGAGTCACCCCTCCACTTT.

In the case of this clonotype: A read error may account for a junction end that differs from germline. This sequence joins TRBV2 and TRBJ2-2; tentative D call: TRBD1 (6 bases). Germline CDR1 is SNHLY and CDR2 is FYNNEI. The CDR3 runs 14 residues. The CDR3 is CASSGTQNTGELFF. The CDR3 DNA reads TGTGCCAGCAGCGGGACACAGAACACCGGGGAACTGTTTTTT.

The chain has TRBV6-5 and TRBJ2-5, with 9 nucleotides matching TRBD1. CDR1 and CDR2 (germline): MNHEY, SVGAGI. V gave up 6 bases and J gave up 0 bases; unmatched junction bases: 5. The length of the CDR3 is 15 residues. CDR3 sequence (DNA): TGTGCCAGCAGCGAACAGGGGGCGAACCAAGAGACCCAGTACTTC. This translates into CASSEQGANQETQYF.

The V and J genes are TRBV7-3 and TRBJ1-5; D is uncertain. V was trimmed by 0 bases and J by 7 bases, leaving 19 bases between them. Germline CDR1 is SGHTA and CDR2 is FQGTGA. The CDR3 is 17 amino acids. CDR3 residues: CASSLTETTYREQPQHF. CDR3 bases: TGTGCCAGCAGCTTAACAGAAACTACCTACCGGGAACAGCCCCAGCATTTT.

This chain links TRBV29-1 with TRBJ1-1; TRBD1 agrees at 8 bases. Germline CDR1 and CDR2: SQVTM and ANQGSEA. Unmatched junction bases numbered 9, after V lost 8 bases and J lost 4 bases. The CDR3 covers 13 residues. This chain's CDR3 is CSRGTTGGTEAFF. CDR3 DNA sequence: TGCAGCCGGGGCACCACAGGGGGCACTGAAGCTTTCTTT.

This clonotype was detected many times. The chain recombines TRBV7-9 with TRBJ1-3, with no clear D. This CDR3 contains 15 residues. Germline CDR1 and CDR2: SEHNR and FQNEAQ (reference sequence). V was clipped by 2 bases and J by 2 bases, with 10 bases between them. The chain's CDR3 is CASSLTRNTGNTIYF. As DNA, the CDR3 is TGTGCCAGCAGCTTAACCCGGAATACTGGAAACACCATATATTTT.